Listed below are T cell receptor beta chains from one sample, sequenced in a study of blood T cell repertoires in COVID-19. Method: immunoSEQ multiplex PCR; TCRdb's copy keeps in-frame clones and lacks some. The repertoire holds 250,000 to 300,000 clones, with roughly 91% as singletons. The sample consisted of PBMCs or T cells enriched from blood (not recorded which). These receptors were taken from a woman in her thirties or forties with acute COVID-19. Both conserved end residues are part of each CDR3. A D gene is named only where the DNA matches it firmly. Rows give clone size only sometimes, using once, few, many, or a class for an expanded clone.

cdr3_aa cdr3_nt clone_size d_call j_call v_call cdr3_length
CASSLGDRLGHEQFF TGTGCCAGCAGCTTGGGGGACAGGCTAGGGCATGAGCAGTTCTTC NA TRBD1 TRBJ2-1 TRBV5-8 15
CASSPQTENGYTF TGTGCCAGCAGTCCCCAGACAGAAAATGGCTACACCTTC NA NA TRBJ1-2 TRBV6-6 13
CSARQGLTEAFF TGCAGCGCCCGACAGGGACTCACTGAAGCTTTCTTT NA TRBD1 TRBJ1-1 TRBV29-1 12
CASSLVRTGGEKLFF TGTGCCAGCAGCTTAGTCCGGACAGGGGGTGAAAAACTGTTTTTT NA TRBD1 TRBJ1-4 TRBV7-9 15
CASSIAKTGGQETQYF TGTGCCAGCAGCATCGCAAAAACCGGGGGGCAAGAGACCCAGTACTTC once TRBD2 TRBJ2-5 TRBV7-9 16
CASSWAPGAGNTIYF TGTGCCAGCAGCTGGGCCCCGGGGGCTGGAAACACCATATATTTT NA NA TRBJ1-3 TRBV3-1/TRBV3-2 15
CASSLAPGVEETQYF TGCGCCAGCAGCTTGGCCCCAGGGGTGGAAGAGACCCAGTACTTC once NA TRBJ2-5 TRBV5-1 15
CASSIPLGAYGANEQFF TGTGCCAGTAGTATTCCCCTGGGGGCCTATGGGGCCAATGAGCAGTTCTTC NA NA TRBJ2-1 TRBV19 17
CASSPGGGGPGQPQHF TGTGCCAGCAGCCCGGGGGGGGGAGGTCCGGGTCAGCCCCAGCATTTT NA NA TRBJ1-5 TRBV28 16
CASSGTGATYEQYF TGTGCCAGCTCCGGGACAGGGGCAACCTACGAGCAGTACTTC NA TRBD1 TRBJ2-7 TRBV18 14
CASCPQGLGPGYTF TGTGCCAGCTGTCCACAGGGATTGGGTCCTGGCTACACCTTC NA NA TRBJ1-2 TRBV27 14
CASSLQTVPGVYNSPLHF TGTGCCAGCAGTTTACAGACCGTCCCGGGAGTCTATAATTCACCCCTCCACTTT NA NA TRBJ1-6 TRBV27 18
CASSGQGGNSPLHF TGTGCCAGCTCAGGACAGGGGGGGAATTCACCCCTCCACTTT NA TRBD1 TRBJ1-6 TRBV18 14
CASSDGTGPSEQYF TGTGCCAGCAGCGACGGGACAGGGCCTTCCGAGCAGTACTTC NA TRBD1 TRBJ2-7 TRBV5-6 14
CASSYRGTMSEQYF TGTGCCAGCAGTTACCGGGGGACTATGTCCGAGCAGTACTTC NA TRBD2 TRBJ2-7 TRBV6-2/TRBV6-3 14
CASSFGTGDEKLFF TGCGCCAGCAGCTTCGGGACAGGGGATGAAAAACTGTTTTTT NA TRBD1 TRBJ1-4 TRBV5-1 14
CASSGRVGDGYTF TGTGCCAGCAGCGGCAGGGTTGGAGATGGCTACACCTTC NA NA TRBJ1-2 TRBV6-5 13
CATAGGGNQPQHF TGTGCCACGGCCGGGGGTGGCAATCAGCCCCAGCATTTT NA NA TRBJ1-5 TRBV24-1 13
CASSARVSNSPLHF TGTGCCAGCAGCGCCCGGGTCTCGAATTCACCCCTCCACTTT NA NA TRBJ1-6 TRBV6-4 14
CASSAPSFPRENEQFF TGTGCCAGCAGCGCCCCCAGTTTCCCCCGGGAGAATGAGCAGTTCTTC NA NA TRBJ2-1 TRBV9 16
CASRTGSSTDTQYF TGTGCCAGCAGAACAGGGTCGTCCACAGATACGCAGTATTTT NA NA TRBJ2-3 TRBV2 14
CASSASRDRTYEQYF TGTGCCAGCAGCGCAAGCAGGGACAGAACCTACGAGCAGTACTTC NA TRBD1 TRBJ2-7 TRBV7-9 15
CASGRGGRGNQPQHF TGTGCCAGTGGTAGGGGGGGCCGCGGCAATCAGCCCCAGCATTTT once NA TRBJ1-5 TRBV19 15
CAWSRDSYGYTF TGTGCCTGGAGCAGGGACAGCTATGGCTACACCTTC once TRBD1 TRBJ1-2 TRBV30 12
CASSLVGQGSNEKLFF TGCGCCAGCAGCTTGGTTGGACAGGGTTCAAATGAAAAACTGTTTTTT NA TRBD1 TRBJ1-4 TRBV5-1 16
CASSPQTETGELFF TGTGCCAGCAGCCCCCAGACAGAAACCGGGGAGCTGTTTTTT NA NA TRBJ2-2 TRBV13 14
CASSLSGNTEAFF TGTGCCAGCAGTTTATCGGGGAACACTGAAGCTTTCTTT once NA TRBJ1-1 TRBV12-3/TRBV12-4 13
CASSVGTSGANTGELFF TGTGCCAGCAGCGTAGGAACTAGCGGAGCGAACACCGGGGAGCTGTTTTTT NA TRBD2 TRBJ2-2 TRBV9 17
CASSVAGSPEGAFF TGTGCCAGCAGCGTTGCGGGGAGCCCAGAAGGAGCTTTCTTT NA NA TRBJ1-1 TRBV9 14
CASSRRTSGISREQFF TGTGCCAGCAGTCGCAGGACTAGCGGGATCTCGCGTGAGCAGTTCTTC NA TRBD2 TRBJ2-1 TRBV2 16
CSVEDGGGGEQFF TGCAGCGTTGAAGATGGTGGGGGGGGTGAGCAGTTCTTC NA TRBD2 TRBJ2-1 TRBV29-1 13
CASSIGGVSQPQHF TGTGCCAGTAGTATCGGGGGTGTGAGCCAGCCCCAGCATTTT NA NA TRBJ1-5 TRBV19 14
CASSPRTGETEAFF TGTGCCAGCTCCCCCCGGACAGGGGAGACTGAAGCTTTCTTT NA TRBD1 TRBJ1-1 TRBV18 14
CASSPSSYNEQFF TGTGCCAGCAGCCCCAGCTCCTACAATGAGCAGTTCTTC NA NA TRBJ2-1 TRBV9 13
CASMIQGYGYTF TGTGCCAGTATGATACAGGGGTATGGCTACACCTTC NA TRBD1 TRBJ1-2 TRBV28 12
CASSRGVAGEVEQFF TGCGCCAGCAGCCGGGGGGTAGCGGGAGAGGTTGAGCAGTTCTTC NA TRBD2 TRBJ2-1 TRBV5-1 15
CVDRGLDTQYF TGTGTCGACAGGGGCTTAGATACGCAGTATTTT NA TRBD1 TRBJ2-3 TRBV7-9 11
CASSLETAGGKEKLFF TGCGCCAGCAGCTTGGAGACCGCAGGGGGGAAAGAAAAACTGTTTTTT NA TRBD1 TRBJ1-4 TRBV5-1 16
CASSLGAGDTQYF TGTGCCAGCAGCTTAGGTGCAGGAGATACGCAGTATTTT NA NA TRBJ2-3 TRBV5-6 13
CASSLQGHNEKLFF TGTGCCAGCAGCCTACAGGGGCACAATGAAAAACTGTTTTTT NA TRBD1 TRBJ1-4 TRBV11-2 14
CAPQGSPNTEAFF TGTGCCCCCCAGGGTAGTCCGAACACTGAAGCTTTCTTT NA NA TRBJ1-1 TRBV25-1 13
CASSQDRGGSSYNEQFF TGCGCCAGCAGCCAAGATCGCGGCGGGAGCTCCTACAATGAGCAGTTCTTC NA TRBD2 TRBJ2-1 TRBV4-1 17
CASSFRGGDQETQYF TGTGCCAGCAGCTTTCGAGGGGGGGATCAAGAGACCCAGTACTTC NA NA TRBJ2-5 TRBV7-9 15
CASSPTGRPYNSPLHF TGCGCCAGCAGCCCGACAGGGAGGCCCTATAATTCACCCCTCCACTTT NA TRBD1 TRBJ1-6 TRBV4-1 16
CASSASTLVLETSEATQYF TGTGCCAGCAGTGCATCCACCCTAGTTTTGGAGACTAGCGAGGCTACGCAGTATTTT NA TRBD2 TRBJ2-3 TRBV6-2/TRBV6-3 19
CASSQKRTGANGYTF TGTGCCAGCAGCCAAAAACGGACAGGGGCTAATGGCTACACCTTC NA TRBD1 TRBJ1-2 TRBV2 15
CSVGTGLGEKLFF TGCAGCGTCGGAACAGGGTTAGGAGAAAAACTGTTTTTT once NA TRBJ1-4 TRBV29-1 13
CAWSVGQGYGYTF TGTGCCTGGAGTGTAGGGCAGGGCTATGGCTACACCTTC NA NA TRBJ1-2 TRBV30 13
CASRDDFRGQEKLFF TGCGCCAGCAGAGATGATTTCAGGGGGCAGGAAAAACTGTTTTTT NA TRBD1 TRBJ1-4 TRBV5-1 15
CASSYGRVLTEAFF TGTGCCAGCAGTTACGGCAGGGTTCTCACTGAAGCTTTCTTT NA NA TRBJ1-1 TRBV6-2/TRBV6-3 14
CASSPRGFGTEAFF TGTGCCAGCAGTCCCCGGGGATTTGGCACTGAAGCTTTCTTT NA NA TRBJ1-1 TRBV6-5 14
CASSENRPYEQYF TGTGCCAGCAGTGAGAACAGACCCTACGAGCAGTACTTC NA NA TRBJ2-7 TRBV6-1 13